This is a list of T cell receptor beta chains from one sample in a study of T cells in Graves' hyperthyroidism and ophthalmopathy. TCRdb itself ran the multiplex PCR reads through MiXCR, one entry per CDR3 protein. The table lists about 280,000 distinct CDR3 sequences, about 25% of them singletons. The sample comprised blood. The receptors were sampled from a man aged 40-49 years with Graves' hyperthyroidism that later progressed to Graves' ophthalmopathy. Each CDR3 is given without its conserved first and last residue.

>TRBJ1-2|TRBV24-1
ATSDSGTGSGYT
>TRBJ1-1|TRBV28
ASTEHQNTEAF
>TRBJ1-3|TRBV24-1
ATSAGAGNTIY
>TRBJ1-5|TRBV28
ASSSRDPRWNQPQH
>TRBJ2-5|TRBV6-5
ASSYGGLETQY
>TRBJ2-5|TRBV4-1
ASSRILAGGPETQY
>TRBJ1-1|TRBV6-5
ASGEGLTEAF
>TRBJ2-7|TRBV27
ASSSYVLGGPDEQY
>TRBJ1-1|TRBV2
ASSILPSGGNTEAF
>TRBJ2-5|TRBV12-3/TRBV12-4
ASSQAGSIQETQY
>TRBJ1-2|TRBV15
ATSRVKQGGGYT
>TRBJ2-7|TRBV30
AWESGSSTYEQY
>TRBJ2-5|TRBV7-2
ASSLVGGRAEETQY
>TRBJ1-2|TRBV6-1
ASSEGLNRDGYT
>TRBJ1-5|TRBV30
AWSVTDGLWRPQH
>TRBJ2-6|TRBV2
ASSSDRAGANVLT
>TRBJ2-7|TRBV4-2
ASSQGGEPYEQY
>TRBJ1-3|TRBV14
ASSQGRGGRLSGNTIY
>TRBJ1-5|TRBV15
ATSRDLGDQPQH
>TRBJ1-2|TRBV24-1
ATSEGGYGYT
>TRBJ1-1|TRBV13
ASTPIVSTEAF
>TRBJ2-5|TRBV29-1
SVEYRTEETQY
>TRBJ2-7|TRBV10-3
ATQLLRSLPYEQY
>TRBJ1-2|TRBV5-1
ASSLETGIYGYT
>TRBJ2-5|TRBV6-1
ASSSDRGSEETQY
>TRBJ2-7|TRBV6-1
ASGPPGLAPYEQY
>TRBJ1-5|TRBV19
ASSIVPRRTNQPQH
>TRBJ2-7|TRBV6-2/TRBV6-3
ASSPHPLSEQY
>TRBJ2-7|TRBV20-1
SATPGQSYEQY
>TRBJ1-5|TRBV6-2/TRBV6-3
ASSYSPDRVNQPQH
>TRBJ1-1|TRBV19
ASSAEVAGTEAF
>TRBJ2-6|TRBV7-3
ASSLVGANVLT
>TRBJ2-2|TRBV6-5
ASIDRANTGELF
>TRBJ2-7|TRBV20-1
SASKSPTYEQY
>TRBJ1-5|TRBV6-2/TRBV6-3
ASSYPGDNQPQH
>TRBJ2-4|TRBV2
ASSWTSGVGQNIQY
>TRBJ1-1|TRBV20-1
SAGGRQGAF
>TRBJ2-7|TRBV12-3/TRBV12-4
ASSLAGAAPSSYEQY
>TRBJ1-3|TRBV6-5
ASRGQISGNTIY
>TRBJ1-5|TRBV24-1
ATSDSTDGGDQPQH
>TRBJ1-2|TRBV6-4
ASSPEVRGYRGNYGYT
>TRBJ2-7|TRBV7-8
ASSYSGRANSYEQY
>TRBJ2-7|TRBV11-2
ASSLGGESYEQY
>TRBJ2-5|TRBV20-1
SAGSAGNTQETQY
>TRBJ2-7|TRBV7-8
ASSRQQDYEQY
>TRBJ1-5|TRBV6-4
ASSVGVDYQPQH
>TRBJ1-1|TRBV20-1
SARLGIGVTEAF
>TRBJ1-1|TRBV20-1
SALTYGRNTEAF
>TRBJ2-2|TRBV24-1
ATSDTRTGAGELF
>TRBJ2-2|TRBV9
ASSSRLAGATGELF
>TRBJ1-1|TRBV2
ASSEALGDTEAF
>TRBJ1-1|TRBV6-1
ASSFDRRDEAF
>TRBJ2-7|TRBV5-1
ASSLTGVTDEQY